The 25 T cell receptor beta chains listed next were all sequenced from one sample in a study of T-cell memory formation after mild COVID-19 (dated by TCRdb to the early 2020s). The library was produced with 5' RACE. TCRdb lists the instrument as Illumina NovaSeq 6000. Starting from the raw public reads, TCRdb applied fastp trimming at Q25, assembled clones with MiXCR and retained in-frame beta chains. Rows merge per CDR3 protein into single entries with the most common DNA and genes. Within this sample are 65,000 to 95,000 distinct CDR3 sequences, with 13% of them counted one time only. The top ten constitute 41% of the sample. Sequencing was performed on PBMCs or a T cell subset sorted from them (not recorded which). The receptors were gathered from a man younger than 35 who had mild COVID-19 (a few samples of this study predate the infection). The sample titles of this study are shuffled in the database, so cell type and time point are left out; the donor was told from shared clones.

The table lists this clonotype with a few counts. V and J are TRBV6-2 or TRBV6-3 and TRBJ1-2; D unclear. The CDR3 length is 15 residues. Germline V gene lookup returns CDR1 MNHEY and CDR2 SVGEGT. V was clipped by 2 bases and J by 0 bases, with 10 bases between them. CDR3 nucleotide sequence: TGTGCCAGCAGTTACCACCGGAGAGCTAACTATGGCTACACCTTC. It is translated as CASSYHRRANYGYTF.

The chain carries TRBV7-9 and TRBJ1-1, with TRBD1 matching over 8 bases. V was clipped by 1 base and J by 2 bases; unmatched bases: 3. CDR3 length equals 15 residues. Germline CDR1 is SEHNR and CDR2 is FQNEAQ (reference sequence). DNA of the CDR3: TGTGCCAGCAGCTTAGTAGGACAGGGAAACACTGAAGCTTTCTTT. Protein: CASSLVGQGNTEAFF.

This clonotype turned up a few times. This rearrangement joins TRBV6-5 to TRBJ1-1; unclear D gene. CDR1 is MNHEY and CDR2 is SVGAGI in the germline V gene. The CDR3 is 15 amino acids. Trimming took off 0 bases at V and 1 base at J, with 9 bases between the two ends. CDR3 amino acids: CASSYSRRRNTEAFF. For the CDR3, the DNA is TGTGCCAGCAGTTACTCTCGCAGGCGGAACACTGAAGCTTTCTTT.

The chain uses TRBV9 and TRBJ2-5; 7 nucleotides match TRBD2. The J segment lost 3 bases and the V segment lost 4 bases, leaving 6 bases of the junction unmatched. The CDR3 covers 14 residues. The germline CDR1 and CDR2 sequences are SGDLS and YYNGEE. The CDR3 reads CASSPWGGKETQYF. The CDR3 nucleotides read TGTGCCAGCAGCCCCTGGGGGGGAAAAGAGACCCAGTACTTC.

This clonotype was counted between two and nine times. The rearrangement links TRBV7-6 to TRBJ2-6; the match to TRBD1 covers 7 bases. Germline CDR1 and CDR2: SGHVS and FNYEAQ. J lost 2 bases, V lost 5 bases, and 6 bases had no gene match. This CDR3 contains 16 residues. The CDR3 DNA reads TGTGCCAGCAGCCCAAATGACAGGGCTGGGGCCAACGTCCTGACTTTC. The encoded protein is CASSPNDRAGANVLTF.

This clonotype appeared a single time. The genes are TRBV20-1 and TRBJ2-1; 9 nucleotides line up with TRBD2. The CDR3 contains 17 residues. V shed 0 bases, J shed 2 bases, and the junction held 8 bases outside the gene matches. Per germline, CDR1 DFQATT and CDR2 SNEGSKA (reference sequence). CDR3 bases: TGCAGTGCTAGAGATGTATCTGGCGGGGGGGCCTACAATGAGCAGTTCTTC. Translation: CSARDVSGGGAYNEQFF.

This clonotype was recorded a few times. The chain recombines TRBV7-6 with TRBJ1-2, with D possibly matching TRBD1 (5 bases). This CDR3 is 15 amino acids long. Between the trimmed V and J ends, which lost 0 bases and 4 bases, there was a span of 12 bases. The germline gives CDR1 SGHVS, CDR2 FNYEAQ. CDR3 nucleotide sequence: TGTGCCAGCAGCTTAGCGCTGGGGCTCAGCTATGGCTACACCTTC. Amino acid sequence: CASSLALGLSYGYTF.

The chain links TRBV7-2 to TRBJ2-2, with a possible D match to TRBD1 (6 bases). This CDR3 region has 14 residues. Germline assignment: CDR1 SGHTA and CDR2 FQGNSA. Trimming stripped 3 bases from V and 4 bases from J, with 9 bases between. The CDR3 sequence is CASSFGQSTGELFF. The CDR3 region has the DNA TGTGCCAGCAGCTTTGGACAGTCCACCGGGGAGCTGTTTTTT.

This clonotype came up a few times. The V call is TRBV4-3, the J call TRBJ1-1, with TRBD1 as a possible D gene (6 bases). CDR3 size: 15 residues. Per the germline V gene, CDR1 is LGHNA and CDR2 is YSLEER. Trimming left V 0 bases short and J 0 bases short, with 8 bases between. CDR3 sequence: CASSQETGLNTEAFF. The CDR3, as DNA: TGCGCCAGCAGCCAAGAAACAGGGCTGAACACTGAAGCTTTCTTT.

This clonotype was observed a handful of times. The V call is TRBV5-1, the J call TRBJ2-7; D may correspond to TRBD1 or TRBD2 (5 bases each). With 0 bases removed from V and 2 bases from J, the gap between germline ends came to 12 bases. The germline gives CDR1 SGHRS, CDR2 YFSETQ. The CDR3 has 15 residues. CDR3 sequence reads: CASSLDGTPTYEQYV. CDR3 nucleotide sequence: TGCGCCAGCAGCTTGGACGGGACCCCCACCTACGAGCAGTACGTC.

This clonotype was picked up a small number of times. The rearrangement uses TRBV4-1 and TRBJ2-7; 7 bases are a match to TRBD1. The germline V gene encodes CDR1 MGHRA and CDR2 YSYEKL. The CDR3 totals 12 residues. V lost 1 base and J lost 7; bases outside the gene matches: 1. CDR3 region: CASSQAGGEQYV. CDR3 nucleotides: TGCGCCAGCAGCCAAGCAGGGGGAGAGCAGTACGTC.

The rearrangement joins TRBV12-3 or TRBV12-4 to TRBJ1-2, with a possible D match to TRBD1 (6 bases). The CDR3 runs 13 residues. Between the trimmed V and J ends, which lost 7 bases and 7 bases, there was a span of 16 bases. CDR3 coding DNA: TGTGCCAGCACCCTCCAGGGGTTCGGTGGCTACACCTTC. This translates into CASTLQGFGGYTF.

In its sample, this clonotype was seen many times. This chain joins TRBV7-9 and TRBJ2-5; TRBD2 matches at 10 bases. Unmatched junction bases numbered 7, after V lost 0 bases and J lost 3 bases. CDR3 size: 17 residues. Looked up from germline, CDR1 is SEHNR and CDR2 is FQNEAQ (reference sequence). The CDR3 loop reads CASSLAPLAGAEETQYF. The CDR3 bases are TGTGCCAGCAGCTTAGCCCCCCTAGCGGGGGCTGAAGAGACCCAGTACTTC.

The sample holds many counts of this clonotype. The chain links TRBV11-2 to TRBJ2-3; 12 nucleotides match TRBD2. Germline V CDR1 and CDR2: SGHAT, FQNNGV. This CDR3 is built from 17 residues. The V segment lost 5 bases and the J segment 7 bases; nucleotides outside the gene matches: 13. CDR3 loop: CASSPYPSGGALYTQYF. The DNA of the CDR3 is TGTGCCAGCAGCCCCTATCCTAGCGGGGGGGCCTTATATACGCAGTATTTT.

There are a few counts of this clonotype. The chain recombines TRBV4-1 with TRBJ2-5, with D possibly called TRBD1 or TRBD2 (5 bases each). The CDR3 contains 15 residues. The V end was cut by 6 bases, the J end by 0 bases, with 14 bases between. The germline CDR1 and CDR2 sequences are MGHRA and YSYEKL. CDR3 DNA sequence: TGCGCCAGCAGTCTACGTGTGGGGGACCAAGAGACCCAGTACTTC. The encoded protein is CASSLRVGDQETQYF.

The chain is built from TRBV3-1 and TRBJ2-1; D remains unclear. Germline values: CDR1 LGHDT, CDR2 YNNKEL (reference sequence). This CDR3 has 12 residues. V was clipped by 1 base and J by 10 bases, with 8 bases between them. The CDR3 nucleotides are TGTGCCAGCAGCCAAGCGTTTAGGGAGCAGTTCTTC. Translation gives CASSQAFREQFF.

This rearrangement joins TRBV7-6 to TRBJ1-5; D is possibly TRBD1 (5 bases). Trimming took 5 bases from V and 9 from J, leaving 11 bases between them. There are 12 residues in the CDR3. Looked up from germline, CDR1 is SGHVS and CDR2 is FNYEAQ. CDR3 DNA sequence: TGTGCCAGCAGCCCAATTCAGGGGCCCCAGCATTTT. Translated, it gives CASSPIQGPQHF.

The chain joins TRBV7-3 to TRBJ2-1; 11 bases match TRBD2. V was pared by 0 bases and J by 12 bases, with 13 bases of the junction left unmatched. The CDR3 runs 17 residues. From germline, CDR1 is SGHTA and CDR2 FQGTGA. The chain's CDR3 is CASSLTGGTSGSTPQFF. The CDR3 coding sequence is TGTGCCAGCAGCTTAACGGGGGGGACTAGCGGAAGCACCCCGCAGTTCTTC.

This clonotype was counted a few times. The rearrangement joins TRBV3-1 to TRBJ2-2, with D possibly matching TRBD1 (6 bases). V lost 3 bases and J lost 6, with 17 bases in between. This CDR3 is built from 16 residues. Germline V gene data show CDR1 as LGHDT and CDR2 as YNNKEL (reference sequence). CDR3 sequence: CASSHRGGPAAGELFF. The CDR3 nucleotides are TGTGCCAGCAGCCACAGAGGGGGTCCCGCCGCCGGGGAGCTGTTTTTT.

This clonotype was picked up many times. The CDR3 nucleotides read TGTGCCAGTCGACAGGGATTCATCACAGATACGCAGTATTTT. Residues: CASRQGFITDTQYF. V usage is TRBV6-6 and J usage is TRBJ2-3, with TRBD1 matching over 7 bases. This CDR3 contains 14 residues. Germline trimming cut 9 bases from V and 2 bases from J; bases unmatched to any gene: 8. CDR1 MNHNY and CDR2 SVGAGI come from the germline V gene (reference sequence).

The chain uses TRBV12-3 or TRBV12-4 and TRBJ2-3; 7 bases are shared with TRBD2. Losses at the gene ends were 5 bases for V and 4 bases for J; bases not matched to a gene: 9. CDR3 size: 15 residues. The CDR3 DNA sequence: TGTGCCAGCAGTCCCGGGCTAGCGGCTGCAGATACGCAGTATTTT. Translated: CASSPGLAAADTQYF.

CDR3 sequence (DNA): TGTGCCAGCACCCCAGGGGGGACAGGGGTAGTGAACACTGAAGCTTTCTTT. As protein: CASTPGGTGVVNTEAFF. V gene TRBV6-5 combines with J gene TRBJ1-1; 10 nucleotides align to TRBD1. The CDR3 has 17 amino acids. The germline V gene encodes CDR1 MNHEY and CDR2 SVGAGI. J gave up 0 bases and V 7 bases, and 11 bases lay outside the gene matches.

The rearrangement joins TRBV7-9 to TRBJ1-2; D is perhaps TRBD1 (6 bases). The CDR3 length is 13 residues. Trimming stripped 7 bases from V and 4 bases from J, with 13 bases between. Germline assignment: CDR1 SEHNR and CDR2 FQNEAQ (reference sequence). This CDR3 reads CASNRQGIYGYTF. The CDR3 DNA sequence: TGTGCCAGCAACAGGCAGGGGATCTATGGCTACACCTTC.

This clonotype was detected only a few times. The chain has TRBV2 and TRBJ2-2; 11 bases line up with TRBD2. Unmatched junction bases numbered 9, after V lost 8 bases and J lost 4 bases. CDR3 length: 16 amino acids. CDR1 is SNHLY and CDR2 is FYNNEI in the germline V gene. The CDR3 DNA sequence: TGTGCCAGCGGAACTAGCGGGGGAACTATCACCGGGGAGCTGTTTTTT. This codes for CASGTSGGTITGELFF.

This clonotype was seen more than once but under ten times. The J gene is TRBJ1-4, the V gene TRBV20-1; perhaps TRBD1 as D (6 bases). The CDR3 length is 13 residues. V shed 5 bases and J shed 8 bases, with 15 bases lying between them. Germline values: CDR1 DFQATT, CDR2 SNEGSKA (reference sequence). DNA of the CDR3: TGCAGTGCTCCAGGGGAACCAGAGGAAAAACTGTTTTTT. Amino acid sequence: CSAPGEPEEKLFF.